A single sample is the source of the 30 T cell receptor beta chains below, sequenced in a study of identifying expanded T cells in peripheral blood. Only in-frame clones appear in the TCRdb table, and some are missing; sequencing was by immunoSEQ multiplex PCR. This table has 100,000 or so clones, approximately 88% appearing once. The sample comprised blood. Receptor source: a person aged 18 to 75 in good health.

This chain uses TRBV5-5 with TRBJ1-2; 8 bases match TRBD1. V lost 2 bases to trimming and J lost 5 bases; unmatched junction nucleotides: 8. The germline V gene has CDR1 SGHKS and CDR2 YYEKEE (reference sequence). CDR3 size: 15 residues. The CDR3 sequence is CASSLNPGGWYGYTF. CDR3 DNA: TGTGCCAGCAGCTTAAACCCAGGGGGCTGGTATGGCTACACCTTC. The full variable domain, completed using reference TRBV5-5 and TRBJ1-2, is DAGVTQSPTHLIKTRGQQVTLRCSPISGHKSVSWYQQVLGQGPQFIFQYYEKEERGRGNFPDRFSARQFPNYSSELNVNALLLGDSALYLCASSLNPGGWYGYTFGSGTRLTVV.

The CDR3, as DNA: TGTGCCAGCAGTTTAGAGGCCGCGGGGGTCGTCCATTTT. This codes for CASSLEAAGVVHF. The rearrangement uses TRBV28 and TRBJ1-5, with a tentative D call TRBD1 (5 bases). This CDR3 is built from 13 residues. The germline CDR1 and CDR2 sequences are MDHEN and SYDVKM. V gave up 2 bases and J gave up 16 bases, with 18 bases separating them. The variable domain in full, with the rest retrieved from reference TRBV28 and TRBJ1-5, is DVKVTQSSRYLVKRTGEKVFLECVQDMDHENMFWYRQDPGLGLRLIYFSYDVKMKEKGDIPEGYSVSREKKERFSLILESASTNQTSMYLCASSLEAAGVVHFGDGTRLSIL.

The CDR3 bases are TGTGCCAGCAGCAAAGGCCTCACCTCGTACAGCCAACTACTCAATGAGCAGTTCTTC. It is translated as CASSKGLTSYSQLLNEQFF. The gene calls are TRBV21-1 and TRBJ2-1. TRBV21-1 has pseudogene status. The length of the CDR3 is 19 residues.

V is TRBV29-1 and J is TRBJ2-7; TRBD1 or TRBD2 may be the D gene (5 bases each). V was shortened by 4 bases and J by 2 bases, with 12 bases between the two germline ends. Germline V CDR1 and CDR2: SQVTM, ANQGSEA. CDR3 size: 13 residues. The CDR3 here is CSVAVQGPYEQYF. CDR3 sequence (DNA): TGCAGCGTTGCGGTTCAGGGACCCTACGAGCAGTACTTC.

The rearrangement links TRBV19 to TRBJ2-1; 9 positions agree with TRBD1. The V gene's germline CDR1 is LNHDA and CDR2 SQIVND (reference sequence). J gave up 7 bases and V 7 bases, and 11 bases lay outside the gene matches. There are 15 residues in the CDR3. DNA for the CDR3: TGTGCCAGTAAAAGGGGGGACAGGGAAGTTAATGAGCAGTTCTTC. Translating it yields CASKRGDREVNEQFF.

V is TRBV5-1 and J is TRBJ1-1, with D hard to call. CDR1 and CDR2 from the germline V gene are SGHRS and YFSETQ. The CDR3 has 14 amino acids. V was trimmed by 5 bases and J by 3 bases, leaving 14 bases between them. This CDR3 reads CASSSTQYDTEAFF. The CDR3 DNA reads TGCGCCAGCAGTTCGACACAGTACGACACTGAAGCTTTCTTT.

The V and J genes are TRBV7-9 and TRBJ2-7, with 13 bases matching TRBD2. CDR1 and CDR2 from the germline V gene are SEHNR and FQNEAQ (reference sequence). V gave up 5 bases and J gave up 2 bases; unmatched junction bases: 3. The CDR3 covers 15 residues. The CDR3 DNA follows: TGTGCCAGCAGCCGCGGACTAGCGGGGGCCTACGAGCAGTACTTC. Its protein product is CASSRGLAGAYEQYF.

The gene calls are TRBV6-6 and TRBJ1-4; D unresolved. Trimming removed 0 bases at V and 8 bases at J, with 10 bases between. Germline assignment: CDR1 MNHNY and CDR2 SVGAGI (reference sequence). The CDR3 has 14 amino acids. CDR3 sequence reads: CASSYSDGEEKLFF. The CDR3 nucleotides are TGTGCCAGCAGTTACTCTGACGGGGAGGAAAAACTGTTTTTT.

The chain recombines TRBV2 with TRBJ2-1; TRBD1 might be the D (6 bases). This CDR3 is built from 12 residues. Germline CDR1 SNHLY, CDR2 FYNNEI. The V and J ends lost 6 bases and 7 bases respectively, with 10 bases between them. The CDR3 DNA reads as TGTGCCAGCAGGACTACAGGGAATGAGCAGTTCTTC. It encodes CASRTTGNEQFF.

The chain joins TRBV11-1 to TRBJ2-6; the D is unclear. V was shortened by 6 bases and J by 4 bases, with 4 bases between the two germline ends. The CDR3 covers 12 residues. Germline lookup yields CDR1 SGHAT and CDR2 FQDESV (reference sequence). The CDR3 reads CASRYGANVLTF. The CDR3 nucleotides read TGTGCCAGCAGGTACGGGGCCAACGTCCTGACTTTC.

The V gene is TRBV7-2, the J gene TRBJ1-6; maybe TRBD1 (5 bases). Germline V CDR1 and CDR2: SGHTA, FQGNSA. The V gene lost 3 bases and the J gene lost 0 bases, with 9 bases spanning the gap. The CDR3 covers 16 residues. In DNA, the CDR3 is TGTGCCAGCAGCTTTGACAGTAGCTCCTATAATTCACCCCTCCACTTT. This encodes CASSFDSSSYNSPLHF.

The CDR3 DNA follows: TGTGCCAGCACCTCGGACTCACCCGCCAGATACGAGCAGTACTTC. Its protein product is CASTSDSPARYEQYF. The chain combines TRBV2 with TRBJ2-7; a possible D gene is TRBD2 (5 bases). V was shortened by 7 bases and J by 4 bases, with 20 bases between the two germline ends. Germline V gene sequence: CDR1 SNHLY, CDR2 FYNNEI. The CDR3 sequence is 15 residues long.

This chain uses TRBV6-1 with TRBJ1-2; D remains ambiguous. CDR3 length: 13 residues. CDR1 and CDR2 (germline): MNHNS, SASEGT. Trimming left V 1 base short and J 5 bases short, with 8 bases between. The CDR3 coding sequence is TGTGCCAGCAGTGAAGGGGCATCTTATGGCTACACCTTC. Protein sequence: CASSEGASYGYTF.

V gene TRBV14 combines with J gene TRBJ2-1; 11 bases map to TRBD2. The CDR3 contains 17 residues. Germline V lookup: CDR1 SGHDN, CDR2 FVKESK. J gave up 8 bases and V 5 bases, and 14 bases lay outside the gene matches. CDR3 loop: CASSSRRASGRWDEQFF. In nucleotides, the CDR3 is TGTGCCAGCAGCAGCCGCCGGGCTAGCGGGAGGTGGGATGAGCAGTTCTTC.

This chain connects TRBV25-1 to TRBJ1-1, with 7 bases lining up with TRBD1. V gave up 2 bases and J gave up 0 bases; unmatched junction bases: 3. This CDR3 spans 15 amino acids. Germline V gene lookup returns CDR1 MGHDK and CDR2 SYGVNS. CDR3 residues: CASSEPGTVNTEAFF. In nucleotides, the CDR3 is TGTGCCAGCAGTGAACCCGGGACAGTGAACACTGAAGCTTTCTTT.

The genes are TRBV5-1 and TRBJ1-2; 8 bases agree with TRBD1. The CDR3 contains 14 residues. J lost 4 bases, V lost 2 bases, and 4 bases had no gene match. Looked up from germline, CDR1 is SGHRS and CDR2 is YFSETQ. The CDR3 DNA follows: TGCGCCAGCAGCTTTAGGACAGGGCCCTATGGCTACACCTTC. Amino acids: CASSFRTGPYGYTF.

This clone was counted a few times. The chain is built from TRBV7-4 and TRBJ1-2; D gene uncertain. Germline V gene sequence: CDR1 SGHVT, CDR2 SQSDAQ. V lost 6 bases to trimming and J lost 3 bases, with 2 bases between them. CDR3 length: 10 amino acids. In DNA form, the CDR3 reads TGTGCCAGCAGACACTATGGCTACACCTTC. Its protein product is CASRHYGYTF.

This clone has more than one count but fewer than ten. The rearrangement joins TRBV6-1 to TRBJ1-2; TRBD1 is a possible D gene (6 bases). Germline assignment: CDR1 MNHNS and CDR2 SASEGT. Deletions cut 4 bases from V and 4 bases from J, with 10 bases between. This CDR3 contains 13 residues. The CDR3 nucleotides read TGTGCCAGCAGTGTACAGGGTAGCTATGGCTACACCTTC. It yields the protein CASSVQGSYGYTF.

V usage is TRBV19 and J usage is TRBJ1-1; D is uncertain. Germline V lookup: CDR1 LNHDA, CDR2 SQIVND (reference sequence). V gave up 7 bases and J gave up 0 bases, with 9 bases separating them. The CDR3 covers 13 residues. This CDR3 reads CASKSFMNTEAFF. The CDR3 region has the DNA TGTGCCAGTAAAAGTTTCATGAACACTGAAGCTTTCTTT.

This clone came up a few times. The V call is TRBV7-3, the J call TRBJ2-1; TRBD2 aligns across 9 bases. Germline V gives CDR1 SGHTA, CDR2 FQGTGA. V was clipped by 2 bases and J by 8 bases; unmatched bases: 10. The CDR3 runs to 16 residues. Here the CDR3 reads CASSLRGGRALDEQFF. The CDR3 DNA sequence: TGTGCCAGCAGCTTACGCGGCGGGAGGGCCTTGGATGAGCAGTTCTTC.

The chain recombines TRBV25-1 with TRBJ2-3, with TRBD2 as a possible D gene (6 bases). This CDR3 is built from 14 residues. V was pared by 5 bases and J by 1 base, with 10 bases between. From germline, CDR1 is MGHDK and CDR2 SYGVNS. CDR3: CASSWGEGTDTQYF. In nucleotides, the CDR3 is TGTGCCAGCAGTTGGGGGGAGGGCACAGATACGCAGTATTTT. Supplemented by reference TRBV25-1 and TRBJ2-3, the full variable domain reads EADIYQTPRYLVIGTGKKITLECSQTMGHDKMYWYQQDPGMELHLIHYSYGVNSTEKGDLSSESTVSRIRTEHFPLTLESARPSHTSQYLCASSWGEGTDTQYFGPGTRLTVL.

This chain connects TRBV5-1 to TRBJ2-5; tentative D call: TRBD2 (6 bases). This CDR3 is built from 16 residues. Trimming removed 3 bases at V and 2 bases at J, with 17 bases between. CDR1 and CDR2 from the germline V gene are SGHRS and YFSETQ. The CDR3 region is CASSYGIAGPQETQYF. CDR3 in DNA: TGCGCCAGCAGCTACGGTATCGCGGGACCTCAAGAGACCCAGTACTTC. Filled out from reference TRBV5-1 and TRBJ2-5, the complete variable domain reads KAGVTQTPRYLIKTRGQQVTLSCSPISGHRSVSWYQQTPGQGLQFLFEYFSETQRNKGNFPGRFSGRQFSNSRSEMNVSTLELGDSALYLCASSYGIAGPQETQYFGPGTRLLVL.

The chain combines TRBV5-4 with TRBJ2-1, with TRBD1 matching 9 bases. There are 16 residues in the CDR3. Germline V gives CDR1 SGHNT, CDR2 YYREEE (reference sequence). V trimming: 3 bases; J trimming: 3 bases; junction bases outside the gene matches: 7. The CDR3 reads CASSSQDRGIYNEQFF. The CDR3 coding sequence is TGTGCCAGCAGCTCTCAGGACAGGGGAATCTACAATGAGCAGTTCTTC.

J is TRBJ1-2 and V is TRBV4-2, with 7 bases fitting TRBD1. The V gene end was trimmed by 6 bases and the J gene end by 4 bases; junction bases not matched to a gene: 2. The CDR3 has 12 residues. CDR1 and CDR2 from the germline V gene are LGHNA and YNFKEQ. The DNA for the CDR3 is TGTGCCAGCAGACAGGGGAGCTATGGCTACACCTTC. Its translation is CASRQGSYGYTF.

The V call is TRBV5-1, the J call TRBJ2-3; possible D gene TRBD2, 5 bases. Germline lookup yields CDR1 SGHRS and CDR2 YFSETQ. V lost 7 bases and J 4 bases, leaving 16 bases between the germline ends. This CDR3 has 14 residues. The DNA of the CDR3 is TGCGCCAGCGTGAATGTAGGAGGCGCAGATACGCAGTATTTT. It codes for CASVNVGGADTQYF.

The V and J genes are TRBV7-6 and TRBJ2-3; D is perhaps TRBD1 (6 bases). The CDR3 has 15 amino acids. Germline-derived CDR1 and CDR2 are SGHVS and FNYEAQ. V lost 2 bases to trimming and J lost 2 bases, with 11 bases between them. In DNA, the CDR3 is TGTGCCAGCAGCTTACTGGACAGTGTCACAGATACGCAGTATTTT. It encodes CASSLLDSVTDTQYF.

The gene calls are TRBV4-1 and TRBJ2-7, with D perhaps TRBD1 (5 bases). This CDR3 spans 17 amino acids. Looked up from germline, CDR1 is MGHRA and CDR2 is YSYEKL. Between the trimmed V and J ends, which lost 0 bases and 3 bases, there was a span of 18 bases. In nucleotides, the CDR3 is TGCGCCAGCAGCCAAGATCGTGAGTCAGGGTTAGGCTACGAGCAGTACTTC. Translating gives CASSQDRESGLGYEQYF.

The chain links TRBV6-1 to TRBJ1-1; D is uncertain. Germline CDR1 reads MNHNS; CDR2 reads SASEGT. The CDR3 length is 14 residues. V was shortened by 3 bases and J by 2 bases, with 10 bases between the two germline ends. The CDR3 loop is CASSDSISNTEAFF. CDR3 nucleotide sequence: TGTGCCAGCAGTGATAGTATTTCCAACACTGAAGCTTTCTTT.

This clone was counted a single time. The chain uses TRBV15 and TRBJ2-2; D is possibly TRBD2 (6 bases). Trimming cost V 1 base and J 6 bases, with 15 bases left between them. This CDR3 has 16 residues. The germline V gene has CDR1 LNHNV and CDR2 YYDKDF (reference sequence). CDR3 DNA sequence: TGTGCCACCAGCAGAGGGGGACTGGGGAATTCCGGGGAGCTGTTTTTT. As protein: CATSRGGLGNSGELFF.

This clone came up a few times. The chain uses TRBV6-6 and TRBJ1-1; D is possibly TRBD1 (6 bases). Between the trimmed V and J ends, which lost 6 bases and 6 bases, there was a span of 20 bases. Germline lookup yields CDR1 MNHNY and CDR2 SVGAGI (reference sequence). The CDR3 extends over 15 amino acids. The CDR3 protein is CASRGGEGLRAEAFF. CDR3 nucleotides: TGTGCCAGCAGGGGGGGCGAGGGGCTTCGAGCTGAAGCTTTCTTT.